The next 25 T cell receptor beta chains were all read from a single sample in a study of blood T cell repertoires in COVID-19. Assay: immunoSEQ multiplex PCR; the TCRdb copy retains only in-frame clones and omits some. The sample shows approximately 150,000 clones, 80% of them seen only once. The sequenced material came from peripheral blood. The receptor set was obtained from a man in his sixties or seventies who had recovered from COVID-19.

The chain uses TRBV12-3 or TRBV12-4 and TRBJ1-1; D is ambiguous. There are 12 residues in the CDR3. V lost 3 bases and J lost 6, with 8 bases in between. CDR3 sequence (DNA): TGTGCCAGCAGTTTTAAGGGAGCTGAAGCTTTCTTT. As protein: CASSFKGAEAFF.

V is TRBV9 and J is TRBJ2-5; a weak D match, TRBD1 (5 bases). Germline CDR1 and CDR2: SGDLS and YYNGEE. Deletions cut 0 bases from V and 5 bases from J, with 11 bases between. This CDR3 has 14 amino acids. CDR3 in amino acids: CASSVGQMGETQYF. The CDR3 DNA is TGTGCCAGCAGCGTAGGACAGATGGGGGAGACCCAGTACTTC.

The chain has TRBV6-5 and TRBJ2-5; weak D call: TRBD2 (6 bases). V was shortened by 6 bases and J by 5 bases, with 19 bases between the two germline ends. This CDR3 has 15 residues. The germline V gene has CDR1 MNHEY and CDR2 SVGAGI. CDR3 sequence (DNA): TGTGCCAGCAGGCGCGGGACCCCTCGGGTGGAGACCCAGTACTTC. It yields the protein CASRRGTPRVETQYF.

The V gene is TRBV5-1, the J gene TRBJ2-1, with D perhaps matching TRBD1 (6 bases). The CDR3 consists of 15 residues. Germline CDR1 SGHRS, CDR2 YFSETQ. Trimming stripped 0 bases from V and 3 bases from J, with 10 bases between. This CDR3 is CASSLEVGGYNEQFF. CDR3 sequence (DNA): TGCGCCAGCAGCTTGGAGGTAGGGGGCTACAATGAGCAGTTCTTC. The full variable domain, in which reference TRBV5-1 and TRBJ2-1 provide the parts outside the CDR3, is KAGVTQTPRYLIKTRGQQVTLSCSPISGHRSVSWYQQTPGQGLQFLFEYFSETQRNKGNFPGRFSGRQFSNSRSEMNVSTLELGDSALYLCASSLEVGGYNEQFFGPGTRLTVL.

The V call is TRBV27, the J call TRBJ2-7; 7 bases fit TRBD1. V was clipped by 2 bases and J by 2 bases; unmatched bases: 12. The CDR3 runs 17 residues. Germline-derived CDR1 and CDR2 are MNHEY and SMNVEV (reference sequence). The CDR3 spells CASSLGRRRDSAYEQYF. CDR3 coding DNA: TGTGCCAGCAGTTTAGGAAGACGTAGGGACAGCGCCTACGAGCAGTACTTC.

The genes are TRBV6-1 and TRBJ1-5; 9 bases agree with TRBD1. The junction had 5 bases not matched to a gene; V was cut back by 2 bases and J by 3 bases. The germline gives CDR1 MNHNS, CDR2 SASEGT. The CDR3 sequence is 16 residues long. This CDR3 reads CASSEWRTGDNQPQHF. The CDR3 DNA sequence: TGTGCCAGCAGTGAATGGAGGACAGGGGACAATCAGCCCCAGCATTTT.

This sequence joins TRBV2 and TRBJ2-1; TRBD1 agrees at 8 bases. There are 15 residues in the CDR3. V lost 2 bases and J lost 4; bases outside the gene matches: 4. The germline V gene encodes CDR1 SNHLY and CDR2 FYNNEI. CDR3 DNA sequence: TGTGCCAGCAGTGAACAGGGACAGGTATACAATGAGCAGTTCTTC. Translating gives CASSEQGQVYNEQFF.

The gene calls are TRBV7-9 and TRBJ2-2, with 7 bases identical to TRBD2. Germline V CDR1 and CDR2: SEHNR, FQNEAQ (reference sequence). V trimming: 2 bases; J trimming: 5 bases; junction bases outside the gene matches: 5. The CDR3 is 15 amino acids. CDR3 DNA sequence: TGTGCCAGCAGCTTACTGCGGGAGAGGACCGGGGAGCTGTTTTTT. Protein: CASSLLRERTGELFF.

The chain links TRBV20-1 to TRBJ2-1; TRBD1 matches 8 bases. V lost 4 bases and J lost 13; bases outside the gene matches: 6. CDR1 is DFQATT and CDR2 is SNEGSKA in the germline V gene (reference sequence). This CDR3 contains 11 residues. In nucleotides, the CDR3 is TGCAGTGCTATGACAGGGGCCCTTCAGTTCTTC. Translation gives CSAMTGALQFF.

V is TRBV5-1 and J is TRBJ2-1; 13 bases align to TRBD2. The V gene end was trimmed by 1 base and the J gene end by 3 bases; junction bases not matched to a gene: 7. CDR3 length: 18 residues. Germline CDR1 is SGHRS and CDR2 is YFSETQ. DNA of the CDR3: TGCGCCAGCAGCTTGAAACTAGCGGGAGGGCCGGGCTACAATGAGCAGTTCTTC. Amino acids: CASSLKLAGGPGYNEQFF. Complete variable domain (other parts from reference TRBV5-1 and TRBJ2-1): KAGVTQTPRYLIKTRGQQVTLSCSPISGHRSVSWYQQTPGQGLQFLFEYFSETQRNKGNFPGRFSGRQFSNSRSEMNVSTLELGDSALYLCASSLKLAGGPGYNEQFFGPGTRLTVL.

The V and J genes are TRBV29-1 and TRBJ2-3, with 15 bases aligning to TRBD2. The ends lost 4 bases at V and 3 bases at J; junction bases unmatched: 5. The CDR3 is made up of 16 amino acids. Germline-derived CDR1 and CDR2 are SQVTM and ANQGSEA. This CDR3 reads CSVGEGLAGGTDTQYF. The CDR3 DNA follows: TGCAGCGTTGGGGAGGGACTAGCGGGAGGAACAGATACGCAGTATTTT.

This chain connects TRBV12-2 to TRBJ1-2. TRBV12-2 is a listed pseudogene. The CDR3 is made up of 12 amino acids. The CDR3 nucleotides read TGTGCAAGTCGCTTCGAGAGGAGGGGCTACACCTTC. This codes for CASRFERRGYTF.

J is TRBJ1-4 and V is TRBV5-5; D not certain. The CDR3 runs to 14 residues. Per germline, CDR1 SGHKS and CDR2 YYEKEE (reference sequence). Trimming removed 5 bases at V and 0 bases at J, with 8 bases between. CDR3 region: CASSSSATNEKLFF. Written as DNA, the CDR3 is TGTGCCAGCAGTTCGTCTGCAACTAATGAAAAACTGTTTTTT.

The CDR3 sequence is CASSELVRSYGYTF. CDR3 bases: TGTGCCAGCAGTGAACTGGTCCGCAGCTATGGCTACACCTTC. This rearrangement joins TRBV2 to TRBJ1-2; D not certain. V lost 2 bases and J 4 bases, leaving 11 bases between the germline ends. The CDR3 sequence is 14 residues long. Germline loops: CDR1 SNHLY, CDR2 FYNNEI. Full variable domain (rest looked up from reference TRBV2 and TRBJ1-2): EPEVTQTPSHQVTQMGQEVILRCVPISNHLYFYWYRQILGQKVEFLVSFYNNEISEKSEIFDDQFSVERPDGSNFTLKIRSTKLEDSAMYFCASSELVRSYGYTFGSGTRLTVV.

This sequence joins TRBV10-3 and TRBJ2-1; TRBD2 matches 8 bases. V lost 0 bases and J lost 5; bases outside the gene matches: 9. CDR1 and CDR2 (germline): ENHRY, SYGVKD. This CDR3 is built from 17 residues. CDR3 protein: CAISESWGLAGNNEQFF. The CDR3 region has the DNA TGTGCCATCAGTGAGTCTTGGGGGCTAGCGGGCAACAATGAGCAGTTCTTC.

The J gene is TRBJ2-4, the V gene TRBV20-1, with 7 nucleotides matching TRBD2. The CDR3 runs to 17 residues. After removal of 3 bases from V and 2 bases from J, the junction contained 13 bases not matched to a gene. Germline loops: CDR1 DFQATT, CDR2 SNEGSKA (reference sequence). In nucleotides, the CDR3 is TGCAGTGCTAGTACCGCGGGAGTGTCTCTTCCCAAAAACATTCAGTACTTC. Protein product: CSASTAGVSLPKNIQYF.

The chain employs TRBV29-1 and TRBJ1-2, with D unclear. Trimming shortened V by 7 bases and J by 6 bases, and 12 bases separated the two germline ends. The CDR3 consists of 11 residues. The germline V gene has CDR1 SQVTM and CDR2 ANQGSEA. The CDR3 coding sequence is TGCAGCGCCTTAGTCAACGATGGCTACACCTTC. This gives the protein CSALVNDGYTF.

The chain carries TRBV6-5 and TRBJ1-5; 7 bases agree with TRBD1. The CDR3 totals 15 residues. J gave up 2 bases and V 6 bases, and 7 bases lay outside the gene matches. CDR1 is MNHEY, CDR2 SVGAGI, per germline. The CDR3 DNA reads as TGTGCCAGCAGCGGGGACAGTGTCGGCAATCAGCCCCAGCATTTT. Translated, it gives CASSGDSVGNQPQHF.

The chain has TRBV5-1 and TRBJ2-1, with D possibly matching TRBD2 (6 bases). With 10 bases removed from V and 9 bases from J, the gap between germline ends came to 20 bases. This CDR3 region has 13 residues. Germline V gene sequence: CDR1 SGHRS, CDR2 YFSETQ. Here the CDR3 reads CASQEGQRGEQFF. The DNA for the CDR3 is TGCGCCTCTCAGGAGGGCCAAAGGGGTGAGCAGTTCTTC. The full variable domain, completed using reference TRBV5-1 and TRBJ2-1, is KAGVTQTPRYLIKTRGQQVTLSCSPISGHRSVSWYQQTPGQGLQFLFEYFSETQRNKGNFPGRFSGRQFSNSRSEMNVSTLELGDSALYLCASQEGQRGEQFFGPGTRLTVL.

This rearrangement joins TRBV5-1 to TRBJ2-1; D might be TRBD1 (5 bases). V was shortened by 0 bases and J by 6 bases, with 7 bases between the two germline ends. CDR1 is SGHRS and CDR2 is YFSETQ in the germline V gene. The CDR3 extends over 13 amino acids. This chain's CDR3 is CASSLARANEQFF. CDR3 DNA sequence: TGCGCCAGCAGCTTGGCCAGGGCCAATGAGCAGTTCTTC.

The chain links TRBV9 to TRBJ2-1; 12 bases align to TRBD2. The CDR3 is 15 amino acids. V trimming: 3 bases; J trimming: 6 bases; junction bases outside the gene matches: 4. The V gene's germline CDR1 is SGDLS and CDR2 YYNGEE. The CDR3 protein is CASSATSGRTNEQFF. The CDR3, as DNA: TGTGCCAGCAGCGCAACTAGCGGGAGGACCAATGAGCAGTTCTTC.

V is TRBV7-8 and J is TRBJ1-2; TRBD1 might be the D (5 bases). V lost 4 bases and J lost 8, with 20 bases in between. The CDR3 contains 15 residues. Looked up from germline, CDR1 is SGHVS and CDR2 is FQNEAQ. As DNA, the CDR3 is TGTGCCAGCAGCTCTCATGGGGCAGCGCCTGGGGGCTACACCTTC. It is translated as CASSSHGAAPGGYTF.

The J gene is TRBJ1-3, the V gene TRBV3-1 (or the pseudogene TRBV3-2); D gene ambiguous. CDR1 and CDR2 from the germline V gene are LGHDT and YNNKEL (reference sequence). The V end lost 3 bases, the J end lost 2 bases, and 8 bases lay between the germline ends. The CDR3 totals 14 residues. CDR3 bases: TGTGCCAGCAGCCATGGACTGGCTGGAAACACCATATATTTT. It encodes CASSHGLAGNTIYF.

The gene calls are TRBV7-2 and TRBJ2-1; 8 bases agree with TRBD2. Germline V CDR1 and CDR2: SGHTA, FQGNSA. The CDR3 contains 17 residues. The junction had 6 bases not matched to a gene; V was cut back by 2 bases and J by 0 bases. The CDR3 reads CASSLMVAGLSYNEQFF. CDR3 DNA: TGTGCCAGCAGCTTAATGGTAGCGGGACTCTCCTACAATGAGCAGTTCTTC.

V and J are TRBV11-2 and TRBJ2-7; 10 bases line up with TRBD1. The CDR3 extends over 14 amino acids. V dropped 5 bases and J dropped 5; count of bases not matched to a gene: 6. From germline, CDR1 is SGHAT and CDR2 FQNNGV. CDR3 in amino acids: CASSLRTGGDEQYF. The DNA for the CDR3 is TGTGCCAGCAGCCTTCGGACAGGGGGGGACGAGCAGTACTTC.